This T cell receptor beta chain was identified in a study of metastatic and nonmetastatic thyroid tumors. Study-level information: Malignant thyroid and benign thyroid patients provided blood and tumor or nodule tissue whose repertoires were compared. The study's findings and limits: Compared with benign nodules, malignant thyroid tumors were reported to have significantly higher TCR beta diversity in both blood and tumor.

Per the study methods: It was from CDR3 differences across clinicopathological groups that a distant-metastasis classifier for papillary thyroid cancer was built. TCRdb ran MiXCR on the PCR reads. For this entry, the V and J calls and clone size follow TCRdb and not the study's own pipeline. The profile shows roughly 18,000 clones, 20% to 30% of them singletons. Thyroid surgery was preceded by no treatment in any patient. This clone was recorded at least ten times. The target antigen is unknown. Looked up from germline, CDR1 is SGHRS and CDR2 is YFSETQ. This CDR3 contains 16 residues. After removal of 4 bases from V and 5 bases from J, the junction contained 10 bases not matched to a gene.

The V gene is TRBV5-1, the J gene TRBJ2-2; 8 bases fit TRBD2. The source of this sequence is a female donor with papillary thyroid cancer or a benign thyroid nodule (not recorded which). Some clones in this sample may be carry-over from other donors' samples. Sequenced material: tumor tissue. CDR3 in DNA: TGCGCCAGCAGCCCAAGCGGGGGCGGTGGGACCGGGGAGCTGTTTTTT. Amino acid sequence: CASSPSGGGGTGELFF.